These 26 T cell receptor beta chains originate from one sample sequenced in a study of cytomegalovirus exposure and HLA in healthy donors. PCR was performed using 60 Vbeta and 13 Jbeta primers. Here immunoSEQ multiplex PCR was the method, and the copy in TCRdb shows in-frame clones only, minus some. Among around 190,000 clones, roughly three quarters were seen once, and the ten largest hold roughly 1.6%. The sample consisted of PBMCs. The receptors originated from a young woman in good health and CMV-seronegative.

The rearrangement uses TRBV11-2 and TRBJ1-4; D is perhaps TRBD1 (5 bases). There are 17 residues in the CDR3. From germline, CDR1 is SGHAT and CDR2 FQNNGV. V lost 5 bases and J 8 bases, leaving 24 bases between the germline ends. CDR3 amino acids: CASSRGDSEGIGEKLFF. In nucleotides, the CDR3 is TGTGCCAGCAGCCGGGGGGATAGCGAGGGGATTGGAGAAAAACTGTTTTTT.

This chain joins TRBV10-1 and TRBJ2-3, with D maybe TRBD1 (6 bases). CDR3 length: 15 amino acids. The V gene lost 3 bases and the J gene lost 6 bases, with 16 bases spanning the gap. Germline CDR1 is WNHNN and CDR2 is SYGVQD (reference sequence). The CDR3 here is CASSDNRERGDTQYF. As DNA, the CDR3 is TGCGCCAGCAGTGATAACAGGGAGCGTGGGGATACGCAGTATTTT.

This CDR3 is CASSLERGWQYF. CDR3 sequence (DNA): TGTGCCAGCAGCTTAGAGAGGGGGTGGCAGTACTTC. The gene calls are TRBV13 and TRBJ2-7; tentatively, D is TRBD1 (6 bases). CDR1 is PRHDT and CDR2 is FYEKMQ in the germline V gene (reference sequence). The V end lost 1 base, the J end lost 9 bases, and 10 bases lay between the germline ends. This CDR3 is 12 amino acids long.

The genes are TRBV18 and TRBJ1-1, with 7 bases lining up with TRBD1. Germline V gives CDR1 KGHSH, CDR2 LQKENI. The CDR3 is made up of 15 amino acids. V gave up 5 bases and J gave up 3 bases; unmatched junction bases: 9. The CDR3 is CASSYGTVYDTEAFF. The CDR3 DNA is TGTGCCAGCTCATACGGGACAGTATACGACACTGAAGCTTTCTTT.

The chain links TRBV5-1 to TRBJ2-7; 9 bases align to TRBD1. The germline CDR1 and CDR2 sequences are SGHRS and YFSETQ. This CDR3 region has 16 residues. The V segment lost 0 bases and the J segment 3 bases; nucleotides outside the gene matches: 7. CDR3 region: CASSLAPGTGLYEQYF. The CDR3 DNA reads TGCGCCAGCAGCTTGGCGCCCGGGACAGGGCTCTACGAGCAGTACTTC.

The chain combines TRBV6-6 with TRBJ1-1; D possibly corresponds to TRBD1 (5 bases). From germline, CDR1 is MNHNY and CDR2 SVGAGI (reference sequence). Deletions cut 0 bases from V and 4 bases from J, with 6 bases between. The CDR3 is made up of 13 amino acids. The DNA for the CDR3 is TGTGCCAGCAGTTACTCGGGGGGCACTGAAGCTTTCTTT. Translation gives CASSYSGGTEAFF.

CDR3 coding DNA: TGTGCCAGCAGTTACTCGCAGGACAGGGGACCCTATGGCTACACCTTC. This sequence encodes CASSYSQDRGPYGYTF. The rearrangement joins TRBV6-6 to TRBJ1-2; 9 bases fit TRBD1. CDR3 length: 16 amino acids. The trim removed 0 bases at V and 4 bases at J, leaving 6 bases unmatched. The germline gives CDR1 MNHNY, CDR2 SVGAGI (reference sequence).

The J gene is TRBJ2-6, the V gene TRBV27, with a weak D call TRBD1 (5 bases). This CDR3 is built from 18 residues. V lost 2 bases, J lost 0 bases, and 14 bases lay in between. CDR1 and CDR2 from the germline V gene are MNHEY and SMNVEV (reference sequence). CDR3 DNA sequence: TGTGCCAGCAGTTTACCCCTCATTGACAGCTCTGGGGCCAACGTCCTGACTTTC. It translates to CASSLPLIDSSGANVLTF. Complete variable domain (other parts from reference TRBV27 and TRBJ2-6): EAQVTQNPRYLITVTGKKLTVTCSQNMNHEYMSWYRQDPGLGLRQIYYSMNVEVTDKGDVPEGYKVSRKEKRNFPLILESPSPNQTSLYFCASSLPLIDSSGANVLTFGAGSRLTVL.

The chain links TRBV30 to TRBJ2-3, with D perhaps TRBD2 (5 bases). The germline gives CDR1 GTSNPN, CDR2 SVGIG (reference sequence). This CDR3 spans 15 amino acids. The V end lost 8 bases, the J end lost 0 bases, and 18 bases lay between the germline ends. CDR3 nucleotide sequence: TGTGCCGTCACTAGGCGGACGGGGAGCACAGATACGCAGTATTTT. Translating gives CAVTRRTGSTDTQYF.

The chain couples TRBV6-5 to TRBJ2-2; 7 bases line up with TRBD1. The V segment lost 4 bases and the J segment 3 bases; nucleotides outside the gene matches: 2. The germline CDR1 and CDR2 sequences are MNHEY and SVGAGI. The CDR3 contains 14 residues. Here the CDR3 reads CASSLQGHTGELFF. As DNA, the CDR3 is TGTGCCAGCAGTTTACAGGGGCACACCGGGGAGCTGTTTTTT.

The DNA of the CDR3 is TGCAGCGTTGAAGCTTGGCGGGAGAAGGCGGACACCGGGGAGCTGTTTTTT. It translates to CSVEAWREKADTGELFF. The gene calls are TRBV29-1 and TRBJ2-2; 7 bases line up with TRBD2. This CDR3 is 17 amino acids long. Germline CDR1 reads SQVTM; CDR2 reads ANQGSEA. The junction had 11 bases not matched to a gene; V was cut back by 1 base and J by 3 bases.

The CDR3 region is CASSQDFALGQNTGELFF. CDR3 DNA: TGTGCCAGCAGCCAAGACTTCGCCCTTGGACAGAACACCGGGGAGCTGTTTTTT. The rearrangement joins TRBV14 to TRBJ2-2, with D possibly TRBD1 on 5 matching bases. Germline V gives CDR1 SGHDN, CDR2 FVKESK. The CDR3 is made up of 18 amino acids. The V end lost 0 bases, the J end lost 1 base, and 15 bases lay between the germline ends.

The chain's CDR3 is CASSPDRGEDTEAFF. CDR3 coding DNA: TGCGCCAGCAGCCCGGACAGGGGCGAGGACACTGAAGCTTTCTTT. The chain recombines TRBV5-1 with TRBJ1-1; 9 nucleotides match TRBD1. The V gene's germline CDR1 is SGHRS and CDR2 YFSETQ. After removal of 4 bases from V and 3 bases from J, the junction contained 7 bases not matched to a gene. The CDR3 has 15 amino acids.

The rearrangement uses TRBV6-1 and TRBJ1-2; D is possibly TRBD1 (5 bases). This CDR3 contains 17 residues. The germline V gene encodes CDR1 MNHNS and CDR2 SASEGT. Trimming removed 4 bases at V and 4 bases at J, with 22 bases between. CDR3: CASSAYRGGEERYGYTF. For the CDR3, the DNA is TGTGCCAGCAGTGCCTATAGGGGAGGTGAGGAACGCTATGGCTACACCTTC.

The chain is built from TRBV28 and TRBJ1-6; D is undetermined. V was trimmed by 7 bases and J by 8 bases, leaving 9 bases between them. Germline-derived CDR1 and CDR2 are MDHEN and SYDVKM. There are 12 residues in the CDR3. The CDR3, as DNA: TGTGCCAGCAAGCACCCGGATTCACCCCTCCACTTT. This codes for CASKHPDSPLHF.

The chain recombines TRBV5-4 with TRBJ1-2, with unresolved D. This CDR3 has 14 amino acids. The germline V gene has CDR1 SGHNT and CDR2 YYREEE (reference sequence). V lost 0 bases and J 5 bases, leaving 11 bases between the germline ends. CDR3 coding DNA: TGTGCCAGCAGCTTGGCCGGGTTAATTTATGGCTACACCTTC. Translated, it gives CASSLAGLIYGYTF.

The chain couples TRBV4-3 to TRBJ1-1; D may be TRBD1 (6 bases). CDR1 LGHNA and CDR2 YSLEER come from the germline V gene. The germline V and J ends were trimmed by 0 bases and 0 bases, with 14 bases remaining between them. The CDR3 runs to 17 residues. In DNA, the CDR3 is TGCGCCAGCAGCCAAGATCGGCAGGGGTCCTTGAACACTGAAGCTTTCTTT. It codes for CASSQDRQGSLNTEAFF.

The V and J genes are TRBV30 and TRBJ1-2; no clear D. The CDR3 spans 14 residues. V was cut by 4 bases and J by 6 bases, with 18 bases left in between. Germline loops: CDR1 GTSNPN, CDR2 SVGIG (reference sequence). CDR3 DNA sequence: TGTGCCTGGACCTATGGGAGGAGTGAGGATGGCTACACCTTC. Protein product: CAWTYGRSEDGYTF.

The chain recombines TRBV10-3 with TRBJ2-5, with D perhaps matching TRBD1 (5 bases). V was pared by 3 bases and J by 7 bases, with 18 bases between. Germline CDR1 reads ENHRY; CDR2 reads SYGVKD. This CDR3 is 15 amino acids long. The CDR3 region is CAISEGRARSVTQYF. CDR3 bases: TGTGCCATCAGTGAAGGCAGGGCGCGTTCAGTGACCCAGTACTTC.

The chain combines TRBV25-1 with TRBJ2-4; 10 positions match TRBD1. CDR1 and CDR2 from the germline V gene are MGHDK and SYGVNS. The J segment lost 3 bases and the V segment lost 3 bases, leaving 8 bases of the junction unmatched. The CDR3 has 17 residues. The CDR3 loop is CASSDPGTGESKNIQYF. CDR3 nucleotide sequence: TGTGCCAGCAGTGACCCAGGGACAGGGGAAAGCAAAAACATTCAGTACTTC.

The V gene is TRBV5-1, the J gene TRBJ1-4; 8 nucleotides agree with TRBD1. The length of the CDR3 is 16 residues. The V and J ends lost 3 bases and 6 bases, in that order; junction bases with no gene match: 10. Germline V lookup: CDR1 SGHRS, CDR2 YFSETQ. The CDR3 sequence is CASSSDRVKADEKLFF. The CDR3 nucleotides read TGCGCCAGCAGCTCGGACAGGGTTAAAGCCGATGAAAAACTGTTTTTT.

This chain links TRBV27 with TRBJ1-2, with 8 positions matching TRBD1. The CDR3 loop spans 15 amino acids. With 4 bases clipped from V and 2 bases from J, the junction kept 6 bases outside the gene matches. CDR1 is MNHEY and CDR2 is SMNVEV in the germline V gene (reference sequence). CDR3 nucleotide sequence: TGTGCCAGCAGTTCGGGTCGGACAGGGAACTATGGCTACACCTTC. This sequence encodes CASSSGRTGNYGYTF.

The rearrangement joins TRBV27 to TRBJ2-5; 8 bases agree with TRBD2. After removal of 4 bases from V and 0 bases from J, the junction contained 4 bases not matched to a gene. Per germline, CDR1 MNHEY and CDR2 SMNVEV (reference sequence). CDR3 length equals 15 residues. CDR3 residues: CASSSGLDNQETQYF. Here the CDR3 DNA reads TGTGCCAGCAGTTCGGGACTAGATAACCAAGAGACCCAGTACTTC.

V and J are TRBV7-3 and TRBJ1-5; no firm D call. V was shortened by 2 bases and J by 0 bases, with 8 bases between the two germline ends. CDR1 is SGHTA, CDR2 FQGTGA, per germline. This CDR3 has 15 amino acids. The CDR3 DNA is TGTGCCAGCAGCTTACTCCAGTATAGCAATCAGCCCCAGCATTTT. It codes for CASSLLQYSNQPQHF.

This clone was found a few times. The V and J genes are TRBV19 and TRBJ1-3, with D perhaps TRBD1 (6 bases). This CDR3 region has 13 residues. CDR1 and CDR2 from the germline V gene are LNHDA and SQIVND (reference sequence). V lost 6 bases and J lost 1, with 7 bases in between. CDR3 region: CASRGQSGNTIYF. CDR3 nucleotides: TGTGCCAGTAGAGGACAGTCTGGAAACACCATATATTTT.

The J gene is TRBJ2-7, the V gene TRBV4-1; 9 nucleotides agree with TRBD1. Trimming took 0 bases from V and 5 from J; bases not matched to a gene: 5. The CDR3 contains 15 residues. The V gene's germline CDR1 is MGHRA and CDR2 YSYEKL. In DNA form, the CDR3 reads TGCGCCAGCAGCCAAGAAGGACAGGGGAACGACGAGCAGTACTTC. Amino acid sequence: CASSQEGQGNDEQYF.